The 20 T cell receptor beta chains given below trace back to one sample, sequenced in a study of blood T cells in healthy people across ages. Together with a sample-barcoded 5' primer, a J-beta primer mix was included in a second PCR lasting about 6 to 11 cycles. TCRdb ran MiXCR on the 5' RACE reads and lists one entry per CDR3 protein. The profile shows about 1,400,000 distinct CDR3 sequences, around 42% of them singletons. Sequencing used blood. The receptor set was obtained from a young woman in good health.

The sample holds many counts of this clonotype. V gene TRBV11-2 combines with J gene TRBJ2-3; D is ambiguous. Germline V gene data show CDR1 as SGHAT and CDR2 as FQNNGV. The CDR3 sequence is 14 residues long. V was pared by 3 bases and J by 0 bases, with 7 bases between. This chain's CDR3 is CASSLTDSTDTQYF. For the CDR3, the DNA is TGTGCCAGCAGCTTGACGGATAGCACAGATACGCAGTATTTT.

The gene calls are TRBV10-3 and TRBJ2-3, with 10 bases that match TRBD2. The CDR3 consists of 14 residues. Trimming at V came to 8 bases and at J to 4 bases, leaving 6 bases not matched to a gene. The germline V gene encodes CDR1 ENHRY and CDR2 SYGVKD. DNA for the CDR3: TGTGCCATCCTAGCGGGAGTTAGCGCAGATACGCAGTATTTT. Translated: CAILAGVSADTQYF.

V usage is TRBV6-6 and J usage is TRBJ2-4, with no clear D. Germline V gene sequence: CDR1 MNHNY, CDR2 SVGAGI (reference sequence). Between the trimmed V and J ends, which lost 2 bases and 13 bases, there was a span of 12 bases. The CDR3 covers 12 residues. The CDR3 sequence: CASSYLQNEQYF. The CDR3 region has the DNA TGTGCCAGCAGTTACCTACAAAATGAGCAGTACTTC.

This clonotype occurred a few times. The genes are TRBV20-1 and TRBJ1-5, with D possibly matching TRBD1 (5 bases). This CDR3 is 13 amino acids long. Trimming stripped 5 bases from V and 6 bases from J, with 14 bases between. CDR1 DFQATT and CDR2 SNEGSKA come from the germline V gene (reference sequence). Here the CDR3 reads CSAGGGWGQPQHF. The CDR3 region has the DNA TGCAGTGCTGGGGGAGGGTGGGGTCAGCCCCAGCATTTT.

This clonotype was seen a handful of times. The genes are TRBV5-5 and TRBJ2-1; 10 positions agree with TRBD2. V was clipped by 4 bases and J by 5 bases; unmatched bases: 9. Germline V gene lookup returns CDR1 SGHKS and CDR2 YYEKEE (reference sequence). This CDR3 comprises 16 residues. In nucleotides, the CDR3 is TGTGCCAGCAGCCCTGGGGCTAGCGGGGGACACAATGAGCAGTTCTTC. Residues: CASSPGASGGHNEQFF.

The gene calls are TRBV21-1 and TRBJ1-5; the D segment call TRBD1 is taken from the table without a DNA check. TRBV21-1 is tagged as a pseudogene. The CDR3 runs 14 residues. The CDR3 coding sequence is TGTGCCAGCAGCGCGGGACAGTACAATCAGCCCCAGCATTTT. As protein: CASSAGQYNQPQHF.

The chain joins TRBV9 to TRBJ2-3, with D hard to call. CDR3 length: 15 residues. Germline assignment: CDR1 SGDLS and CDR2 YYNGEE. V was shortened by 0 bases and J by 0 bases, with 8 bases between the two germline ends. In nucleotides, the CDR3 is TGTGCCAGCAGCGTAGAACTGGCTAGCACAGATACGCAGTATTTT. It translates to CASSVELASTDTQYF.

V and J are TRBV10-2 and TRBJ2-7; maybe TRBD1 (5 bases). CDR1 and CDR2 from the germline V gene are WSHSY and SAAADI. This CDR3 has 14 residues. Between the trimmed V and J ends, which lost 6 bases and 6 bases, there was a span of 18 bases. In nucleotides, the CDR3 is TGCGCCAGCAGAGACGCAGGGTTTGGCGTCGAGCAGTACTTC. This gives the protein CASRDAGFGVEQYF.

The J gene is TRBJ2-7, the V gene TRBV14; the match to TRBD1 covers 7 bases. The V gene end was trimmed by 1 base and the J gene end by 5 bases; junction bases not matched to a gene: 8. Germline V gene sequence: CDR1 SGHDN, CDR2 FVKESK. This CDR3 is built from 15 residues. The CDR3, as DNA: TGTGCCAGCAGCCAAGGAGACAGGGCGGCAAACGAGCAGTACTTC. Protein product: CASSQGDRAANEQYF.

V gene TRBV6-5 combines with J gene TRBJ2-3, with unresolved D. The CDR3 is 16 amino acids. CDR1 is MNHEY, CDR2 SVGAGI, per germline. The V and J ends lost 0 bases and 0 bases respectively, with 10 bases between them. CDR3 loop: CASSYSSQPSTDTQYF. In nucleotides, the CDR3 is TGTGCCAGCAGTTACTCGTCGCAGCCTAGCACAGATACGCAGTATTTT.

In this sample, this clonotype turned up a few times. V is TRBV3-1 and J is TRBJ2-3; TRBD2 aligns across 10 bases. CDR1 and CDR2 (germline): LGHDT, YNNKEL (reference sequence). The V segment lost 4 bases and the J segment 2 bases; nucleotides outside the gene matches: 6. This CDR3 has 16 residues. CDR3 amino acids: CASSLWTSGNTDTQYF. CDR3 bases: TGTGCCAGCAGCCTGTGGACTAGCGGCAACACAGATACGCAGTATTTT.

V and J are TRBV20-1 and TRBJ1-1, with D hard to call. Germline V CDR1 and CDR2: DFQATT, SNEGSKA (reference sequence). This CDR3 is 14 amino acids long. Deletions cut 3 bases from V and 0 bases from J, with 11 bases between. The CDR3 DNA is TGCAGTGCTAGGGGCACCCCCATGAACACTGAAGCTTTCTTT. This encodes CSARGTPMNTEAFF.

This clonotype was seen a handful of times. J is TRBJ2-3 and V is TRBV12-5, with TRBD2 matching over 11 bases. This CDR3 is 15 amino acids long. Per the germline V gene, CDR1 is LGHNT and CDR2 is FRNRAP. V lost 6 bases, J lost 1 base, and 3 bases stayed unmatched. The CDR3 sequence is CASGQGLAGTDTQYF. The CDR3 DNA reads as TGTGCTAGTGGCCAGGGACTAGCGGGCACAGATACGCAGTATTTT.

This rearrangement joins TRBV11-2 to TRBJ1-2; D is possibly TRBD1 (5 bases). Germline V gene sequence: CDR1 SGHAT, CDR2 FQNNGV. V was shortened by 3 bases and J by 5 bases, with 13 bases between the two germline ends. The CDR3 is 14 residues long. The DNA of the CDR3 is TGTGCCAGCAGCTTTGACAGCTCGACTTATGGCTACACCTTC. It translates to CASSFDSSTYGYTF.

In this sample, this clonotype turned up a few times. CDR3 DNA sequence: TGTGCCAGCAGTGAAGGGGACGAGGACGAGCAGTTCTTC. Its translation is CASSEGDEDEQFF. V and J are TRBV6-4 and TRBJ2-1; D possibly uses TRBD1 or TRBD2 (5 bases each). V shed 3 bases and J shed 10 bases, with 13 bases lying between them. The germline gives CDR1 MRHNA, CDR2 SNTAGT. This CDR3 contains 13 residues.

This chain uses TRBV10-3 with TRBJ1-2, with unresolved D. Germline CDR1 reads ENHRY; CDR2 reads SYGVKD. V lost 0 bases and J lost 6, with 8 bases in between. The CDR3 length is 13 residues. The CDR3 protein is CAISESMKDGYTF. CDR3 DNA: TGTGCCATCAGTGAGTCGATGAAGGATGGCTACACCTTC.

This clonotype was counted between two and nine times. Being one base from a much bigger clone, this may be a read error. This chain connects TRBV5-1 to TRBJ2-1, with D maybe TRBD1 (6 bases). Germline loops: CDR1 SGHRS, CDR2 YFSETQ. Trimming took 4 bases from V and 6 from J, leaving 14 bases between them. The CDR3 length is 14 residues. The CDR3 bases are TGCGCCAGCAGCGTGGCTGGGGGCTCCAATGAGCAGTTCTTC. It encodes CASSVAGGSNEQFF. Looking up the rest from reference TRBV5-1 and TRBJ2-1 gives the full variable domain: KAGVTQTPRYLIKTRGQQVTLSCSPISGHRSVSWYQQTPGQGLQFLFEYFSETQRNKGNFPGRFSGRQFSNSRSEMNVSTLELGDSALYLCASSVAGGSNEQFFGPGTRLTVL.

The CDR3 spells CARCYGTSTDTQYF. The CDR3 DNA reads as TGCGCCAGATGTTATGGGACTAGCACAGATACGCAGTATTTT. The chain has TRBV10-1 and TRBJ2-3, with a weak D call TRBD2 (6 bases). Germline V gene sequence: CDR1 WNHNN, CDR2 SYGVQD (reference sequence). The V end was cut by 9 bases, the J end by 0 bases, with 13 bases between. The CDR3 loop spans 14 amino acids.

The rearrangement uses TRBV6-6 and TRBJ2-1; 8 nucleotides align to TRBD2. Germline V gene sequence: CDR1 MNHNY, CDR2 SVGAGI (reference sequence). CDR3 size: 18 residues. V was clipped by 6 bases and J by 5 bases; unmatched bases: 18. The CDR3: CASSLRGAPGGLHNEQFF. The CDR3 DNA sequence: TGTGCCAGCAGCCTAAGGGGGGCCCCGGGGGGGCTCCACAATGAGCAGTTCTTC.

This clonotype was observed at least ten times. V gene TRBV4-1 combines with J gene TRBJ2-1; 12 bases map to TRBD2. After removal of 4 bases from V and 6 bases from J, the junction contained 4 bases not matched to a gene. The CDR3 contains 15 residues. Germline CDR1 and CDR2: MGHRA and YSYEKL. The CDR3 reads CASSRTSGTTNEQFF. CDR3 DNA sequence: TGCGCCAGCAGCCGGACTAGCGGGACGACCAATGAGCAGTTCTTC.